This T cell receptor beta chain was recovered during a study of regulatory T cells in long-lasting Graves disease. Study-level points and caveats: Persistent Graves' patients showed a TCR diversity that was lower than that of newly diagnosed ones.

Time point meaning: newly diagnosed GD, antithyroid drugs for less than 3 months. PBMC RNA served as the TCR library source. This clonotype showed up just a few times. What it binds is unknown. The CDR3 runs 14 residues. V trimming: 7 bases; J trimming: 5 bases; junction bases outside the gene matches: 9. Relying on iRepertoire HTBI primers and Arm-PCR of CDR3 regions, the team built TCR beta libraries. Original handling: Throughout the samples, researchers identified roughly 60 TRBV and approximately 14 TRBJ segments. TCRdb processed the multiplex PCR reads anew with MiXCR; each CDR3 protein has one entry. The V and J calls reflect TCRdb's pipeline rather than the authors' work. The table has around 400,000 distinct CDR3 sequences, 10% to 15% seen once. Separately, the same data were catalogued under a study of T cells in Graves' hyperthyroidism and ophthalmopathy. That paper states: Patients were aged 18 to 65, had disease duration under 2 months, and had newly diagnosed hyperthyroidism. Within blood appeared most thyroid clonotypes that had expanded above 0.001.

Sequenced here: peripheral blood mononuclear cells (PBMCs), sampled at new diagnosis, from a patient treated with antithyroid drugs. The receptor was derived from a woman aged 18-30 years with Graves disease. The V gene is TRBV12-3 or TRBV12-4, the J gene TRBJ2-7, with 9 bases lining up with TRBD1. The CDR3, as DNA: TGTGCCAGCAACACGAGGGACAGGGAGGACGAGCAGTACTTC. Translated, it gives CASNTRDREDEQYF.